The 5 T cell receptor beta chains presented below share a single source sample, sequenced in a study of control samples from healthy donors and cancer patients. Here immunoSEQ multiplex PCR was the method, and the copy in TCRdb shows in-frame clones only, minus some. The sample holds over 50,000 clones, 95% to 96% seen once. Sequencing was carried out using blood. These receptors all come from a woman aged 18-29 years in good health.

The chain joins TRBV3-1 (or the pseudogene TRBV3-2) to TRBJ1-2, with no clear D. The CDR3 has 13 amino acids. Per germline, CDR1 LGHDT and CDR2 YNNKEL (reference sequence). The V end lost 4 bases, the J end lost 2 bases, and 8 bases lay between the germline ends. This CDR3 reads CASSRIGNYGYTF. The CDR3 DNA is TGTGCCAGCAGCCGGATCGGAAACTATGGCTACACCTTC.

Details on this clone: This specimen includes other DNA sequences encoding the same CDR3. The genes are TRBV9 and TRBJ1-2; D is possibly TRBD1 (6 bases). Germline V gene lookup returns CDR1 SGDLS and CDR2 YYNGEE. This CDR3 comprises 13 residues. Trimming pared 2 bases from V and 7 bases from J, leaving 12 bases between. Written as DNA, the CDR3 is TGTGCCAGCAGCGTTGGGGGGCGGGGTGGCTACACCTTC. Protein sequence: CASSVGGRGGYTF.

The sample holds one count of this clone. The chain couples TRBV9 to TRBJ2-5, with 10 positions matching TRBD2. This CDR3 is built from 14 residues. Trimming cost V 0 bases and J 6 bases; bases outside gene matches: 2. In germline, CDR1 is SGDLS, CDR2 YYNGEE. The CDR3, as DNA: TGTGCCAGCAGCGTAGAACTAGCGGGAAAGACCCAGTACTTC. This codes for CASSVELAGKTQYF.

V gene TRBV5-4 combines with J gene TRBJ1-5; 7 bases fit TRBD1. Per the germline V gene, CDR1 is SGHNT and CDR2 is YYREEE (reference sequence). J lost 4 bases, V lost 7 bases, and 5 bases had no gene match. The CDR3 is 13 amino acids. This CDR3 reads CASSEGANQPQHF. CDR3 nucleotide sequence: TGTGCCAGCTCCGAGGGGGCAAATCAGCCCCAGCATTTT.

DNA of the CDR3: TGCAGCGCCACAGGGTTGGGAAACACCATATATTTT. This sequence encodes CSATGLGNTIYF. The gene calls are TRBV29-1 and TRBJ1-3; a possible D gene is TRBD1 (6 bases). Trimming stripped 7 bases from V and 4 bases from J, with 11 bases between. This CDR3 is 12 amino acids long. The germline V gene has CDR1 SQVTM and CDR2 ANQGSEA.